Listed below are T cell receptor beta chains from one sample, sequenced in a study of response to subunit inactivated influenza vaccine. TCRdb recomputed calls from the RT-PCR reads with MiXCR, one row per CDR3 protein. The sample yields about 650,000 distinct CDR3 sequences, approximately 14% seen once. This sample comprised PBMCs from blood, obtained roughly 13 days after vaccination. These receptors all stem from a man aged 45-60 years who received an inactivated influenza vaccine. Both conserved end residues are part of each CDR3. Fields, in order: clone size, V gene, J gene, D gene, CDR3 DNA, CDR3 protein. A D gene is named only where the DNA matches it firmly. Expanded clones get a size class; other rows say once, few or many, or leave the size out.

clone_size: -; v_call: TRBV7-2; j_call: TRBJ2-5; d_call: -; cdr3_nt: TGTGCCAGCAGCTATGGGGGGATCCAGTACTTC; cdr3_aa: CASSYGGIQYF
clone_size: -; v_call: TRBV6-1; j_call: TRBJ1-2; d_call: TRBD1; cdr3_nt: TGTGCCAGCAGGACCGGGACAGCTCCTAACTATGGCTACACCTTC; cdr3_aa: CASRTGTAPNYGYTF
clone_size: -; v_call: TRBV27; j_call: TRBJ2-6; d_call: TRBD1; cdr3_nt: TGTGCCAGCAGTTCCCGGGACAGGCGTCTCTCTGGGGCCAACGTCCTGACTTTC; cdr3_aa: CASSSRDRRLSGANVLTF
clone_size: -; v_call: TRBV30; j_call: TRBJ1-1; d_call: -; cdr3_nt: TGTGCCTGGAGTGGCCTGAATCCCAAAGCTTTCTTT; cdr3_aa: CAWSGLNPKAFF
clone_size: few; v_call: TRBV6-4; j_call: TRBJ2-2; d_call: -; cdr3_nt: TGTGCCAGCAGTGACTCGGGGGCTACCGGGGAGCTGTTTTTT; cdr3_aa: CASSDSGATGELFF
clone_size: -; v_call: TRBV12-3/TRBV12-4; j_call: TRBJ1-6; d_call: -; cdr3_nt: TGTGCCAGCAGTTTACCAGGGTATCATTCACCCCTCCACTTT; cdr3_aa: CASSLPGYHSPLHF
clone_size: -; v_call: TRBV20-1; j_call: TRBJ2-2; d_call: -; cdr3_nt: TGCAGTGCTAGAGTCGGGGGAACCGGGGAGCTGTTTTTT; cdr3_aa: CSARVGGTGELFF
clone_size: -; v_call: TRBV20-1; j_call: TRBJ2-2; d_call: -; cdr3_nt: TGCAGTGCTAGAGATCCCTTAGGGGCGCGATCCGGGGAGCTGTTTTTT; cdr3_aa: CSARDPLGARSGELFF
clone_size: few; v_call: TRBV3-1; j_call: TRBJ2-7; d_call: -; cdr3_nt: TGTGCCAGCAGCCGTAACAGCCTTGCCTACGAGCAGTACTTC; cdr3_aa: CASSRNSLAYEQYF
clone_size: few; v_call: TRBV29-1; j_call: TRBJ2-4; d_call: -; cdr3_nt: TGCAGCGTTGTGTCGGACGTATACATTCAGTACTTC; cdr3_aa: CSVVSDVYIQYF
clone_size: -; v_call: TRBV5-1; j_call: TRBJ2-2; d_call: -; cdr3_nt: TGCGCCAGCAGTCTCGACATGACCGCGGGGGAGCTGTTTTTT; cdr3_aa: CASSLDMTAGELFF
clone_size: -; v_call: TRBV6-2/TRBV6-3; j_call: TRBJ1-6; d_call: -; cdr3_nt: TGTGCCAGCTCCCCGTCCACATCGGTATCACCCCTCCACTTT; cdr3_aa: CASSPSTSVSPLHF
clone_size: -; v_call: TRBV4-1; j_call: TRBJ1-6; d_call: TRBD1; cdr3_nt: TGCGCCAGCAGCCAAGGAGCCCTACAGGGGAGTGGGTCACCCCTCCACTTT; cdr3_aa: CASSQGALQGSGSPLHF
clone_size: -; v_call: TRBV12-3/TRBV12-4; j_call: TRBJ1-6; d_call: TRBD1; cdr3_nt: TGTGCCAGCAGTGTCTGGGACAGGAAAAATTCACCCCTCCACTTT; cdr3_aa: CASSVWDRKNSPLHF
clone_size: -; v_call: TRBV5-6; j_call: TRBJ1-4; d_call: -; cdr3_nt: TGTGCCAGCAGCTCTCGGGGCTCAACTAATGAAAAACTGTTTTTT; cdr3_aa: CASSSRGSTNEKLFF
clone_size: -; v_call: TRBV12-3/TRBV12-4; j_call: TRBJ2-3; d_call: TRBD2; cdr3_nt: TGTGCCAGCAGTTTGGGGGGGACTAGCGGCACAGATACGCAGTATTTT; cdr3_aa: CASSLGGTSGTDTQYF
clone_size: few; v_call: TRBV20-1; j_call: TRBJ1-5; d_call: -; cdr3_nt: TGCAGTGCCCCCAGTATGTCCAATCAGCCCCAGCATTTT; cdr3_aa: CSAPSMSNQPQHF
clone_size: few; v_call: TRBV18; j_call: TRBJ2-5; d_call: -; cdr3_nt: TGTGCCAGCTCACCGAAGGACAGCGGGGTCCAGTACTTC; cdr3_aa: CASSPKDSGVQYF
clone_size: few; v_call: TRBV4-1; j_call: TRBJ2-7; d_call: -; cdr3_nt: TGCGCCAGCAGCTCCGACAGAAGCCATTCCTACGAGCAGTACTTC; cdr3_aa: CASSSDRSHSYEQYF
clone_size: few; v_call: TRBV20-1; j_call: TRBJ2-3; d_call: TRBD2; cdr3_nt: TGCAGTGGGTACAAGCGGGGACCAAGCACAGATACGCAGTATTTT; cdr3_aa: CSGYKRGPSTDTQYF
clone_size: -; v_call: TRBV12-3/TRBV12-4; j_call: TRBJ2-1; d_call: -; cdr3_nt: TGTGCCAGCAGTTTTCGGGGCACCACCTACAATGAGCAGTTCTTC; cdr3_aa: CASSFRGTTYNEQFF
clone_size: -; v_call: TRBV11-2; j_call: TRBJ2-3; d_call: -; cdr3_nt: TGTGCCAGCAGCTGGACGGTTGATACGCAGTATTTT; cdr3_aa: CASSWTVDTQYF
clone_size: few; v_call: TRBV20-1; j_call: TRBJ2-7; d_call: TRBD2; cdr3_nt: TGCAGTGCCTTAGGGGTAGCCGGGAGGGCCTACGAGCAGTACTTC; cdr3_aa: CSALGVAGRAYEQYF
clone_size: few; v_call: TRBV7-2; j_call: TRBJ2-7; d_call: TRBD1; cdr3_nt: TGTGCCAGCAGCCTTAGGACAGGGGAATACGAGCAGTACTTC; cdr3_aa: CASSLRTGEYEQYF
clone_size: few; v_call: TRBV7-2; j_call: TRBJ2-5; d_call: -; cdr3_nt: TGTGCCAGCAGACCGGGGGCTTCCGTGACCCAGTACTTC; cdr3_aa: CASRPGASVTQYF
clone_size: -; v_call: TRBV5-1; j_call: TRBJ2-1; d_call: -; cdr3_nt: TGCGCCAGCAGCTTGGCCGGGGCCTTTCCGTACAATGAGCAGTTCTTC; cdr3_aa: CASSLAGAFPYNEQFF
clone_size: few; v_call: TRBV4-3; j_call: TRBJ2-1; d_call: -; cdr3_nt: TGCGCCAGCAGCCAGGCGTGGAAGGGTTATGGCAATGAGCAGTTCTTC; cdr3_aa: CASSQAWKGYGNEQFF
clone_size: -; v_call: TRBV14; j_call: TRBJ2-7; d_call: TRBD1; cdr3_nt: TGTGCCAGCAGCCAATTTCGGTACAGGGGGCCCTACGAGCAGTACTTC; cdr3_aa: CASSQFRYRGPYEQYF